These T cell receptor beta chains were read from a single sample in a study of blood T cell repertoires in COVID-19. Clones were read by immunoSEQ multiplex PCR, and TCRdb kept only the in-frame ones, dropping some. Of tens of thousands of clones in the sample, roughly four fifths were seen once. The material sequenced was peripheral blood. The receptors were sampled from a man between 65 and 79 years old with acute or convalescent COVID-19. Each CDR3 is given with its conserved first and last residue. The D gene is left open where the match is weak. Size is omitted from some rows. Given values are once, few, many or a class for expanded clones.

CDR3nt	CDR3aa	d_gene	v_gene	abundance	j_gene
TGTGCCAGCAGCTCCAGAGACAGGGGGGAGCAGTACTTC	CASSSRDRGEQYF	TRBD1	TRBV7-8	.	TRBJ2-7
TGTGCCAGCAGTACTAGCTATAATTCACCCCTCCACTTT	CASSTSYNSPLHF	.	TRBV6-5	.	TRBJ1-6
TGTGCCAGCAGCCGGACAGGGAACGGAAACACCATATATTTT	CASSRTGNGNTIYF	TRBD1	TRBV3-1/TRBV3-2	once	TRBJ1-3
TGTGCCAGCAGCTTAACCGACGTCGGAGGCATTCAGTACTTC	CASSLTDVGGIQYF	.	TRBV7-9	.	TRBJ2-4
TGTGCCAGCAGCTCGGACACGAACACTGAAGCTTTCTTT	CASSSDTNTEAFF	.	TRBV11-2	.	TRBJ1-1
TGTGCCAGCAGCTTAGTAGGGGCTGAAGCTTTCTTT	CASSLVGAEAFF	.	TRBV7-2	.	TRBJ1-1
TGTGCCAGCAGTTTATCTGAAGGGGTATCCGAGCAGTACTTC	CASSLSEGVSEQYF	.	TRBV27	once	TRBJ2-7
TGTGCCAGCAGCTTGGCGGGACTAGCGGGAGTTTCGCAGTTCTTC	CASSLAGLAGVSQFF	TRBD2	TRBV5-4	.	TRBJ2-1
TGCAGCGTCTGGGAGGTGAGTTCCGAGCAGTACTTC	CSVWEVSSEQYF	.	TRBV29-1	.	TRBJ2-7
TGTGCCACCAGCAGAGAGACAGTTCTGTCGGAAAAACTGTTTTTT	CATSRETVLSEKLFF	.	TRBV15	.	TRBJ1-4
TGTGCCAGCAGCCAAAACAGGGGGATGTCCGGGGAGCTGTTTTTT	CASSQNRGMSGELFF	TRBD1	TRBV4-2	.	TRBJ2-2
TGTGCCAGCAGCTTAGAGTCACCGGGGGGGGATACGCAGTATTTT	CASSLESPGGDTQYF	TRBD2	TRBV7-6	.	TRBJ2-3
TGCGCCAGCAGCCAAGACACAGGGTTGGGGTCTGGGGCCAACGTCCTGACTTTC	CASSQDTGLGSGANVLTF	.	TRBV4-3	.	TRBJ2-6
TGTGCCAGTAGTACTTTGCAGGGGGAGCGCGGCTACACCTTC	CASSTLQGERGYTF	TRBD1	TRBV19	few	TRBJ1-2
TGTGCCAGCAGCTTATATCCTAGCGGGGGGGCCGTCTTCGACAATGAGCAGTTCTTC	CASSLYPSGGAVFDNEQFF	TRBD2	TRBV7-3	.	TRBJ2-1
TGTGCCAGCAGTACCGGACAGGACGGCAAAAACATTCAGTACTTC	CASSTGQDGKNIQYF	TRBD1	TRBV6-2/TRBV6-3	.	TRBJ2-4
TGTGCCAGCAGCCAAGATCCGTGGGTAGCGGATTCACCCCTCCACTTT	CASSQDPWVADSPLHF	.	TRBV14	.	TRBJ1-6